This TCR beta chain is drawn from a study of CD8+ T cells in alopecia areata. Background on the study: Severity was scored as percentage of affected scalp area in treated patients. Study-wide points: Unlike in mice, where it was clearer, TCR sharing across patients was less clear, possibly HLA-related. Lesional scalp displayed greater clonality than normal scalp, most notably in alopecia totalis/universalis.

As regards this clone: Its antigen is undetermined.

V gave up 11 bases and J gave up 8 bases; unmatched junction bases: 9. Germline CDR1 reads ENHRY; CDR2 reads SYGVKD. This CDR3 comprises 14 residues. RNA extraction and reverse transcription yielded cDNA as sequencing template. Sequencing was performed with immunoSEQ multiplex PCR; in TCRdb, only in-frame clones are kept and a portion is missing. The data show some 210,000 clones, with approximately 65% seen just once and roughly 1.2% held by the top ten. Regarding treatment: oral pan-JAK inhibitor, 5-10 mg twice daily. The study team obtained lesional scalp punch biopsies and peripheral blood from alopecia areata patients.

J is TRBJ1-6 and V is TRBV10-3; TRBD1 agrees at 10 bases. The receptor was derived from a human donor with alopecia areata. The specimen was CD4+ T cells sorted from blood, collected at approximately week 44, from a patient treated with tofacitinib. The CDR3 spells CAAQGQGMYSPLHF. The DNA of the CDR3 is TGTGCCGCCCAGGGACAGGGGATGTATTCACCCCTCCACTTT.